This TCR beta chain comes out of a study of cytomegalovirus exposure and HLA in healthy donors (dated by TCRdb to the late 2010s). Turning to the overall study: According to an earlier analysis of 587 of the donors, about 190 million T cells yielded 117 million unique TCR beta sequences and about 300 Gb of sequence data. All discovery cohort repertoires had been generated on a single sequencing platform. The genetic ancestry cluster associated with self-reported Caucasian donors included about four fifths of the roughly 380 genotyped donors. Donor age, sex, ethnicity and CMV serostatus were collected together with the repertoire data. A later genetic analysis took genome-wide SNP genotypes for about three fifths of the roughly 670 donors and used that subset as a discovery cohort. To decide whether each TCR beta V gene segment behaved as functional or pseudogenic, an earlier analysis of over 500 of the donors relied on high-throughput TCR beta sequencing. Typing coverage varied by locus: roughly 629-630 donors for A, B, C, DRB1 and DQB1; approximately 500 for DQA1; about 600 for DPA1; approximately 450 for DPB1. Because of strong linkage in the cohort, roughly five DR-DQ haplotypes were treated as single units for association and clustering. About 300 gigabases of sequencing data and around 85 million unique TCR sequences made up an early release that covered under 750 HLA-typed donors. In the later analysis, no new phenotypic data were used to find candidate immune exposures; instead, reliance was placed on TCR beta sequences and their occurrence across donors. Along with the 666-subject first cohort, a separate validation cohort of over a hundred different subjects was used. The T cell repertoires of 666 subjects were profiled by immunosequencing and related to cytomegalovirus serostatus. HLA typing included class I and class II loci at four-digit resolution. The study aimed to test whether signatures of past pathogen exposure could be identified by cataloging public T cell receptors. A later analysis re-analyzed previously published TCR beta repertoires from 600 to 850 donors and added high-resolution HLA genotyping to study TCR occurrence patterns. To predict cytomegalovirus infection status, the study combined high-throughput TCR immunosequencing, statistical association of individual TCRs with disease status, and machine learning. Across some 400 genotyped donors of the cohort, an average of about 240,000 unique TCR beta nucleotide sequences per donor were sequenced, and approximately 17% of those sequences were non-productive. Summary of the overall study and its limitations: When HLA alleles, especially DR and DQ, strongly co-occurred, attributing TCR associations to individual alleles was difficult. Because HLA typing was unavailable for some donors at each locus, only the typed subset was used in association tests. An earlier analysis of 587 of the donors showed that most TCR beta V segments appeared in productive rearrangements either about 87% or about 30% of the time, which broadly matched IMGT annotations. A later analysis found that TCR association rates varied across HLA loci, with DRB1 alleles showing the most associated TCRs and HLA-C alleles the fewest. Most TCR sequences were seen in very few donors, while some public TCRs were found in many individuals. Correlated functional status among segregating V segments might reflect linkage disequilibrium, but an unknown experimental factor could not be ruled out. Because the 87-base-pair reads could not distinguish some IMGT-functional V segments, including TRBV6-2 and TRBV6-3, those segments were excluded. A further reported finding was that TCR beta sequences accurately predicted the HLA-A and HLA-B alleles for most subjects in the first cohort. At a false discovery rate of 0.05, a later analysis linked some 17,000 TCR beta sequences to specific HLA alleles. In a later genetic analysis, a missense DCLRE1C variant was associated with V-gene and J-gene trimming of TCR beta chains, and the association was replicated in an independent cohort. Immune exposure information for the cohort was limited to CMV serostatus. In vitro tests confirmed that a few of the cytomegalovirus-associated TCR beta chains recognize cytomegalovirus antigens. The authors suggested that the approach could potentially be generalized to other disease states and immunological phenotypes. A cluster of highly shared sequence variants was judged likely to represent a technical artifact of the sequencing pipeline. Compared with the roughly 670-donor mean, donors in an Asian-associated ancestry cluster had fewer N-insertions in productive TCRs, according to a later genetic analysis. The study gave a list of around 170 TCR beta chains associated with cytomegalovirus. A later analysis found that most CMV-associated TCR beta chains appeared HLA-restricted, with HLA associations seemingly driven largely by CMV exposure. This cohort had only TCR beta chains sequenced, and the lack of alpha or paired-chain data limited which features could be detected. Presence/absence analyses assumed roughly uniform sequencing depth across donors, an assumption that may not hold. Around 16 rarely observed V segments, including chromosome 9 orphons, were excluded from the earlier analysis of a few hundred of the donors because counts were too low. A later analysis reported that several top co-occurrence clusters appeared linked to parvovirus B19, influenza, CMV and Epstein-Barr virus. In a later analysis, HLA-associated TCR beta chains were found to be more clonally expanded and to have lower generation probabilities than equally common non-associated chains. The classifier was reported to diagnose cytomegalovirus status with high specificity and sensitivity in both the original and validation cohorts.

Libraries were prepared through the immunoSEQ multiplex PCR assay. The multiplex PCR relied on a mix of 60 forward primers for TCR Vbeta segments and 13 reverse primers for TCR Jbeta segments. The CDR3 region of rearranged TCR beta genes was amplified from genomic DNA with a multiplex PCR assay. The amplified TCR beta libraries were sequenced on the Illumina HiSeq System as 87-base-pair reads. The authors' pipeline ran thus. In a later analysis, around 80 million unique TCR beta chains were counted across the 650 to 750 repertoires, and around 11 million of these chains were shared by at least two donors. To remove PCR and sequencing errors, raw reads were error-corrected and collapsed into unique sequences using a nearest-neighbor algorithm that merged closely related sequences. Alignment of CDR3 sequences to IMGT reference sequences was used to assign V, D and J gene segments. For a sequence to be retained, a match of at least six nucleotides to both a V gene segment and a J gene segment was required. Rearrangements were called productive when the CDR3 lacked stop codons and stayed in frame with V and J; all others were non-productive. CDR3 was defined according to IMGT convention as the region running from the second conserved V-encoded cysteine to the conserved J-encoded phenylalanine. Sequences without an unambiguous match to a single V gene segment were excluded from the earlier analysis of 450 to 650 of the donors. In an earlier analysis of some 590 of the donors, V segments were called functional above 56.7% productive rearrangements and were called segregating when the between-donor standard deviation exceeded 5%. A statistical classification framework was built to diagnose cytomegalovirus status from the catalog of TCR beta chain sequences. In a later analysis, TCR nucleotide sequences were compared against IMGT/GENE-DB human TR gene sequences so that V and J genes could be assigned. A later analysis assigned CDR3 sequences and most-parsimonious VDJ recombination scenarios with the TCRdist pipeline. In a later analysis, each TCR beta chain was defined by its CDR3 amino acid sequence together with its V-gene family, and reads without a unique V-gene family were excluded. A later analysis removed 450 to 600 highly shared, low-generation-probability nucleotide sequences to deal with suspected cross-contamination and a sequencing artifact. In a later analysis, a clonal expansion index was calculated for each public chain from normalized within-repertoire ranks of inferred template counts. In a later analysis, generation probabilities were computed using a VDJ recombination model fitted to out-of-frame rearrangements, and the results were checked against IGoR. In a later analysis, hypergeometric tests were used to score TCR-TCR, TCR-HLA and TCR-CMV co-occurrence, with a repertoire-size bias correction applied to TCR pairs. False discovery rates were estimated in a later analysis by permuting HLA or CMV assignments 20 times. In a later analysis, co-occurring TCRs were grouped using DBSCAN, and TCRdist sequence similarity was added for clustering within HLA-allele-positive subsets. For co-occurrence clustering, repertoires with fewer than 30,000 or more than 120,000 public chains were excluded, along with about five repertoires with anomalous nucleotide sharing. TCRdb carries this immuneACCESS record with in-frame sequences only. Its versions omit some clonotypes, under half of them owing to an unresolved V gene in the studies checked, with the rest unexplained. D and trimming come from the DNA, and the V and J calls and clone size come from that table. For this sample the table gives approximately 160,000 clones, of which 60% to 85% were detected only once. The top ten constitute roughly 7.3% of the sample.

CDR1 is given as MGHRA and CDR2 as YSYEKL, both from the germline V gene. At the junction V is shortened by 1 base and J by 5 bases, with 15 bases in between. Including cysteine and phenylalanine, the CDR3 has 16 amino acids. Only CDR3 DNA is held: 48 bases, read in frame from base 1. The cohort was made up of roughly 670 healthy bone marrow donors. Cohort members were all nominally healthy when sampled, although unrecorded immune exposures were likely present. The donor was CMV seropositive and was included in the group of around 300 seropositive cohort members. Every donor gave a peripheral blood sample, and the peripheral blood mononuclear cells from that sample were used for TCR beta sequencing. The Qiagen DNeasy Blood Extraction Kit was used to extract genomic DNA from the blood cell samples. Worth noting for this clone: Its antigen has not been determined. No base qualities exist here, and no much larger clone lies one base off it.

The sequenced material came from PBMCs. The rearranged chain carries TRBV4-1 and TRBJ2-4; the D gene is perhaps TRBD1, from 7 matching bases. The clonotype originates from a male donor in good health and CMV-seropositive. The sequence in DNA is TGCGCCAGCAGCCAAGGTAGACAGGGAGGACAAAACATTCAGTACTTC. This sequence encodes CASSQGRQGGQNIQYF.